Given below is one TCR beta chain in context. Its cognate antigen is unknown. Making TCR cDNA involved 5'RACE template switching, which added UMIs and a universal primer site. MiXCR, applied by TCRdb to the 5' RACE reads, yields one record per CDR3 protein. The sample consists of over 250,000 distinct CDR3 sequences, about 5% of them appearing once. This record belongs to a study of T cells after yellow fever vaccination. Findings of the study overall: Across the CD4 and CD8 compartments, a small share of clonotypes was present in both. Booster sampling recovered most clones from primary vaccination (96% CD4, approximately 90% CD8).

Germline values: CDR1 MNHNS, CDR2 SASEGT. V was cut by 2 bases and J by 2 bases, with 9 bases left in between. The CDR3 is made up of 14 amino acids. This TCR was recovered from a man aged 18 to 30 who received the YFV17D yellow fever vaccine. J is TRBJ1-1 and V is TRBV6-1; tentatively, D is TRBD1 (5 bases). The sample in question was CD4+ T cells sorted from PBMCs, obtained on the day of the yellow fever booster vaccination. CDR3: CASSEWDPNTEAFF. The CDR3 DNA follows: TGTGCCAGCAGTGAATGGGACCCTAACACTGAAGCTTTCTTT.